The clone carrying this T cell receptor (beta chain) has more than one count but fewer than ten. Its antigen is as yet unknown. The sample belongs to a study of T cell repertoires in cytomegalovirus infection. Overall study: The authors used CMV epitopes that were HLA-C-restricted (recently identified) and HLA-B-restricted (well studied). CMV infection together with matching HLA type was indicated by public TCR beta signatures.

Germline V gene lookup returns CDR1 MGHRA and CDR2 YSYEKL. Trimming cost V 4 bases and J 6 bases; bases outside gene matches: 2. The CDR3 consists of 14 residues. Each CDR3 protein is one row after TCRdb ran MiXCR on the reads. The sample includes about 340,000 distinct CDR3 sequences, almost 30% of them seen just once. Study-wide findings and caveats: Across the ex vivo response, the dominant clonotypes were HLA-C-restricted CMV-specific TCR beta clonotypes. Summed frequency of shared TCR beta families picked out CMV carriers who also had the relevant HLA.

This TCR came from a human donor in good health (CMV status not recorded). Some clones in this sample may be carry-over from other donors' samples. The input for sequencing was cultured PBMCs, taken from culture after CMV antigen stimulation. J is TRBJ1-4 and V is TRBV4-1; 10 nucleotides line up with TRBD1. CDR3 bases: TGCGCCAGCAGCCCGGACAGGGGGGATGAAAAACTGTTTTTT. Protein sequence: CASSPDRGDEKLFF.